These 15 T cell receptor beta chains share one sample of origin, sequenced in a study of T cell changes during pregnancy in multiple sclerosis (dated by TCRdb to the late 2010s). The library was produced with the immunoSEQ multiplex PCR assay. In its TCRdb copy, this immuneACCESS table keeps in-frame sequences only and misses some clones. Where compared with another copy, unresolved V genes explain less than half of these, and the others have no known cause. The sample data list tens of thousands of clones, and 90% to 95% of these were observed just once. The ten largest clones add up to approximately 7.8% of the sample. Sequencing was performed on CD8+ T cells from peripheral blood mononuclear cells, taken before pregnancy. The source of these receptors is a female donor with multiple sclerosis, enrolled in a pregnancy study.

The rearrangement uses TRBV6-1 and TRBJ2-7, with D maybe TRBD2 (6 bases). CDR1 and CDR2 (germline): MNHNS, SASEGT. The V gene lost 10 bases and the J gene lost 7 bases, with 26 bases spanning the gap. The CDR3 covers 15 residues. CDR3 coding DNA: TGTGCCACCGCGACGGACTATCGGCCATTCGTTGAGCAGTACTTC. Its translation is CATATDYRPFVEQYF.

CDR3: CASSQSTGETQYF. Here the CDR3 DNA reads TGTGCCAGCAGCCAGTCCACAGGGGAGACCCAGTACTTC. The rearrangement joins TRBV7-6 to TRBJ2-5, with D perhaps matching TRBD1 (6 bases). The CDR3 spans 13 residues. Germline assignment: CDR1 SGHVS and CDR2 FNYEAQ. V lost 5 bases, J lost 5 bases, and 12 bases lay in between.

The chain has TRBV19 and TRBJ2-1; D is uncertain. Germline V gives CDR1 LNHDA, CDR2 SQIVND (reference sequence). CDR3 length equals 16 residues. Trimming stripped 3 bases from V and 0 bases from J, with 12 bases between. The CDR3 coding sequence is TGTGCCAGTAGTATTTTTTTACCGAGCTCCTACAATGAGCAGTTCTTC. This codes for CASSIFLPSSYNEQFF.

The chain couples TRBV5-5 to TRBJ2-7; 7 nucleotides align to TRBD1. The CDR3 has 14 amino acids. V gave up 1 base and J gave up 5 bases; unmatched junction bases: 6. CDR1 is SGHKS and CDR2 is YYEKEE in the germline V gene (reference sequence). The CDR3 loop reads CASSLLGGQDEQYF. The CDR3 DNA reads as TGTGCCAGCAGCTTGTTAGGGGGCCAAGACGAGCAGTACTTC. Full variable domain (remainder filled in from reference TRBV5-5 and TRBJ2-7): DAGVTQSPTHLIKTRGQQVTLRCSPISGHKSVSWYQQVLGQGPQFIFQYYEKEERGRGNFPDRFSARQFPNYSSELNVNALLLGDSALYLCASSLLGGQDEQYFGPGTRLTVT.

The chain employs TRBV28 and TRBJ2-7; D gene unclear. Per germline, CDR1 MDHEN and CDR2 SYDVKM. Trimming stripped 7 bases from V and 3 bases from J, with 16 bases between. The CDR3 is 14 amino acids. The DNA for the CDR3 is TGTGCCAGCACCTCCCCAGGCCCTTACTACGAGCAGTACTTC. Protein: CASTSPGPYYEQYF.

The CDR3 DNA reads as TGTGCCACCACATGGTATTCCTACAATGAGCAGTTCTTC. It specifies CATTWYSYNEQFF. The V and J genes are TRBV28 and TRBJ2-1; no firm D call. V lost 10 bases to trimming and J lost 1 base, with 11 bases between them. Germline-derived CDR1 and CDR2 are MDHEN and SYDVKM. CDR3 length equals 13 residues.

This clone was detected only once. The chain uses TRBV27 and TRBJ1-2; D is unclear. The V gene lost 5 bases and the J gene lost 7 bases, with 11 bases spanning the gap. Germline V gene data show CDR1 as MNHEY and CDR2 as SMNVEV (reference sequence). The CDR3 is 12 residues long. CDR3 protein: CASSTPRGGYTF. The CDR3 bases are TGTGCCAGCAGTACCCCACGCGGTGGCTACACCTTC.

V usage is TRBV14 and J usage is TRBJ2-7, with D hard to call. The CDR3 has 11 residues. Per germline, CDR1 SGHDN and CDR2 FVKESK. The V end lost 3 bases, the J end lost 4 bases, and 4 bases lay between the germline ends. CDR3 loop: CASSHGYEQYF. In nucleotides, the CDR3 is TGTGCCAGCAGCCACGGGTACGAGCAGTACTTC.

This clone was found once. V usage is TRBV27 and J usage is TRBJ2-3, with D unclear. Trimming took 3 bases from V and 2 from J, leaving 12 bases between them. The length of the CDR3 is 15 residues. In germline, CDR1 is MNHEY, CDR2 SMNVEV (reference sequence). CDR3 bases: TGTGCCAGCAGTTTGGGCCGGTTTCCCACAGATACGCAGTATTTT. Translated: CASSLGRFPTDTQYF.

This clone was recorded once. The CDR3 spells CARGQSSYNEQFF. The DNA for the CDR3 is TGTGCCAGGGGACAGAGCTCCTACAATGAGCAGTTCTTC. This chain joins TRBV2 and TRBJ2-1; 7 nucleotides align to TRBD1. The CDR3 is 13 amino acids. Germline CDR1 and CDR2: SNHLY and FYNNEI. With V trimmed by 9 bases and J by 0 bases, 2 bases remained unmatched.

The CDR3 DNA sequence: TGTGCCAGCAGAAAGGGAGGGGATAGCAATCAGCCCCAGCATTTT. Translation gives CASRKGGDSNQPQHF. The chain is built from TRBV27 and TRBJ1-5; possible D gene TRBD1, 5 bases. In germline, CDR1 is MNHEY, CDR2 SMNVEV (reference sequence). The CDR3 contains 15 residues. The V gene lost 6 bases and the J gene lost 0 bases, with 12 bases spanning the gap.

CDR3 DNA sequence: TGTGCCACCAGCAGAGCGCTAACAGCCTCCTACGAGCAGTACTTC. This encodes CATSRALTASYEQYF. This chain uses TRBV15 with TRBJ2-7; D call uncertain. Germline CDR1 and CDR2: LNHNV and YYDKDF (reference sequence). This CDR3 region has 15 residues. Trimming took 1 base from V and 0 from J, leaving 10 bases between them.

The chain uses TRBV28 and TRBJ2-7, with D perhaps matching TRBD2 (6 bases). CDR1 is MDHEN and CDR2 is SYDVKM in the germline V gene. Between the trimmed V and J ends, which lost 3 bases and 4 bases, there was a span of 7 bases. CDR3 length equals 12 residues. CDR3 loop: CASSFRGYEQYF. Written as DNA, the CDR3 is TGTGCCAGCAGTTTTCGGGGGTACGAGCAGTACTTC.

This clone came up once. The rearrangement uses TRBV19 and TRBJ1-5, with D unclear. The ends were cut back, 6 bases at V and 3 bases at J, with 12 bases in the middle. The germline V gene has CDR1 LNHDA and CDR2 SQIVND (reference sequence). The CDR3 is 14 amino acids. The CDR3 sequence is CASRVSASNQPQHF. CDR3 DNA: TGTGCCAGTAGGGTGAGTGCCTCCAATCAGCCCCAGCATTTT.

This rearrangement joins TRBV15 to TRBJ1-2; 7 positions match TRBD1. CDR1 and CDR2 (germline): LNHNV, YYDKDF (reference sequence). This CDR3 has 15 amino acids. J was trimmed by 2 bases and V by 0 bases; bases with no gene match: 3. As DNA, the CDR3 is TGTGCCACCAGCAGAGACCCGACAGGGAACTATGGCTACACCTTC. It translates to CATSRDPTGNYGYTF. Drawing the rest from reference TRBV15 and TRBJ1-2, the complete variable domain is DAMVIQNPRYQVTQFGKPVTLSCSQTLNHNVMYWYQQKSSQAPKLLFHYYDKDFNNEADTPDNFQSRRPNTSFCFLDIRSPGLGDTAMYLCATSRDPTGNYGYTFGSGTRLTVV.